A selection of T cell receptor beta chains follows, all from one sample in a study of cytomegalovirus exposure and HLA in healthy donors. Profiling relied on immunoSEQ multiplex PCR, and the TCRdb table lists in-frame clones only, not all of them. The sample carries 50,000 to 55,000 clones, around 85% recorded once. The sequenced sample was PBMCs. The receptors stem from a boy aged 5-17 years in good health and CMV-seropositive. CDR3s include the opening cysteine and the closing phenylalanine or tryptophan. D genes are given only for firm matches. For some rows the clone size is stated as once, few or many, or as a class when expanded; others skip it.

j_gene,d_gene,abundance,v_gene,CDR3aa,CDR3nt
TRBJ1-4,TRBD1,NA,TRBV15,CATSGTGREKLFF,TGTGCCACCAGCGGGACAGGCCGGGAAAAACTGTTTTTT
TRBJ2-7,TRBD1,NA,TRBV11-2,CASSLRLRRGTLNEQYF,TGTGCCAGCAGCTTAAGACTGCGCAGGGGGACCTTAAACGAGCAGTACTTC
TRBJ1-1,NA,NA,TRBV7-9,CASSRPTGGEAFF,TGTGCCAGCAGCCGTCCCACCGGGGGTGAAGCTTTCTTT
TRBJ2-7,NA,NA,TRBV2,CASREAKAFYEQYF,TGTGCCAGCCGTGAAGCTAAAGCTTTCTACGAGCAGTACTTC
TRBJ1-5,TRBD1,NA,TRBV27,CASSSGGGNQPQHF,TGTGCCAGCAGTTCAGGGGGCGGCAATCAGCCCCAGCATTTT
TRBJ2-2,NA,NA,TRBV4-1,CASSSGRTGELFF,TGCGCCAGCAGCTCGGGTCGGACCGGGGAGCTGTTTTTT
TRBJ1-3,NA,NA,TRBV5-1,CASSLGQLSGNTIYF,TGCGCCAGCAGCTTGGGACAGCTCTCTGGAAACACCATATATTTT
TRBJ1-1,NA,NA,TRBV19,CASSISPNTEAFF,TGTGCCAGTAGTATATCCCCTAACACTGAAGCTTTCTTT
TRBJ2-2,NA,NA,TRBV7-8,CASSHRRGYTGELFF,TGTGCCAGCAGCCACCGACGGGGATACACCGGGGAGCTGTTTTTT
TRBJ2-7,NA,few,TRBV29-1,CSVGLRGEQYF,TGCAGCGTTGGCCTTAGAGGCGAGCAGTACTTC
TRBJ2-2,NA,NA,TRBV13,CASSSSQGNTGELFF,TGTGCCAGCAGCTCCTCACAGGGGAACACCGGGGAGCTGTTTTTT
TRBJ1-3,NA,NA,TRBV7-9,CSSSPTPGTGNTIYF,TGTTCCAGCAGCCCTACCCCGGGAACTGGAAACACCATATATTTT
TRBJ2-5,NA,NA,TRBV10-2,CASSEPSSPAAETQYF,TGCGCCAGCAGTGAGCCCAGCAGCCCGGCGGCAGAGACCCAGTACTTC
TRBJ1-1,NA,NA,TRBV10-3,CAISESGKILNTEAFF,TGTGCCATCAGTGAGTCGGGCAAAATCCTTAACACTGAAGCTTTCTTT
TRBJ1-2,NA,NA,TRBV5-5,CASSFRPRQINYGYTF,TGTGCCAGCAGCTTCCGCCCCCGACAGATTAACTATGGCTACACCTTC
TRBJ2-6,NA,NA,TRBV11-1,CASSFSQGGWANVLTF,TGTGCCAGCAGCTTTTCCCAGGGAGGATGGGCCAACGTCCTGACTTTC
TRBJ1-5,NA,NA,TRBV12-5,CASRMGEQPQHF,TGTGCTAGTAGGATGGGAGAACAGCCCCAGCATTTT